Following are 13 T cell receptor beta chains from one sample sequenced in a study of shared clonotypes between healthy human individuals. Profiling relied on immunoSEQ multiplex PCR, and the TCRdb table lists in-frame clones only, not all of them. Among roughly 2.1 million clones listed, around 93% were seen once. It was CD45RO-negative cells, positively selected for CCR7, that made up naive CD8 cells, with terminally differentiated effector memory CD45RA+ cells excluded. The sequenced material came from naive CD8+ T cells from PBMCs. These receptors all come from a man aged 18 to 29 in good health. Some clones in this sample may be carry-over from other donors' samples.

Notes on this clone: This specimen includes other DNA sequences encoding the same CDR3. The chain carries TRBV6-5 and TRBJ2-7; 10 bases match TRBD1. Germline V CDR1 and CDR2: MNHEY, SVGAGI. V gave up 6 bases and J gave up 2 bases; unmatched junction bases: 4. CDR3 length equals 14 residues. CDR3 bases: TGTGCCAGCAGCCTCGACAGGGGGCCCTACGAGCAGTACTTC. Translated: CASSLDRGPYEQYF.

This rearrangement joins TRBV27 to TRBJ2-7, with D perhaps matching TRBD2 (5 bases). The CDR3 has 14 amino acids. Per the germline V gene, CDR1 is MNHEY and CDR2 is SMNVEV (reference sequence). V was shortened by 4 bases and J by 3 bases, with 13 bases between the two germline ends. For the CDR3, the DNA is TGTGCCAGCAGTTCTGCAGGACGGGACTACGAGCAGTACTTC. It translates to CASSSAGRDYEQYF.

The chain employs TRBV7-9 and TRBJ2-7; TRBD1 agrees at 10 bases. Trimming removed 5 bases from V and 2 bases from J; junction bases left unmatched: 6. Germline V CDR1 and CDR2: SEHNR, FQNEAQ (reference sequence). CDR3 size: 15 residues. CDR3 residues: CASSGPTGGTYEQYF. DNA of the CDR3: TGTGCCAGCAGCGGCCCGACAGGGGGCACCTACGAGCAGTACTTC.

Here the CDR3 reads CASSWIPRESPTDTQYF. CDR3 bases: TGTGCCAGCAGCTGGATCCCACGGGAGAGCCCCACAGATACGCAGTATTTT. This sequence joins TRBV5-4 and TRBJ2-3, with a possible D match to TRBD2 (6 bases). CDR3 length: 17 amino acids. In germline, CDR1 is SGHNT, CDR2 YYREEE (reference sequence). V was trimmed by 3 bases and J by 2 bases, leaving 19 bases between them.

The rearrangement uses TRBV6-6 and TRBJ2-7; 7 positions agree with TRBD2. Trimming cost V 6 bases and J 3 bases; bases outside gene matches: 11. CDR3 length: 15 residues. Germline assignment: CDR1 MNHNY and CDR2 SVGAGI (reference sequence). CDR3 protein: CASRSIREGGYEQYF. The CDR3 nucleotides are TGTGCCAGCAGATCCATCAGGGAGGGTGGCTACGAGCAGTACTTC.

The V call is TRBV6-1, the J call TRBJ1-1; D is perhaps TRBD1 (5 bases). Germline assignment: CDR1 MNHNS and CDR2 SASEGT. V was cut by 2 bases and J by 4 bases, with 20 bases left in between. This CDR3 is 17 amino acids long. The CDR3 sequence: CASSETVLSPGGTEAFF. In DNA, the CDR3 is TGTGCCAGCAGTGAAACAGTTCTTTCCCCGGGGGGCACTGAAGCTTTCTTT.

The chain has TRBV6-1 and TRBJ2-7; TRBD2 matches at 7 bases. CDR3 length: 12 amino acids. Germline lookup yields CDR1 MNHNS and CDR2 SASEGT. Trimming took 6 bases from V and 3 from J; bases not matched to a gene: 2. CDR3 loop: CASRAGLYEQYF. CDR3 sequence (DNA): TGTGCCAGCAGAGCGGGACTCTACGAGCAGTACTTC.

The chain links TRBV29-1 to TRBJ2-5, with 7 nucleotides matching TRBD1. The CDR3 extends over 12 amino acids. CDR1 and CDR2 (germline): SQVTM, ANQGSEA. V shed 4 bases and J 2 bases; nucleotides not matched to a gene: 1. The CDR3 sequence is CSVARGQETQYF. The DNA of the CDR3 is TGCAGCGTTGCCAGGGGGCAAGAGACCCAGTACTTC.

A single count supports this clone. This chain uses TRBV5-6 with TRBJ2-7; TRBD1 aligns across 10 bases. V trimming: 5 bases; J trimming: 2 bases; junction bases outside the gene matches: 7. Looked up from germline, CDR1 is SGHDT and CDR2 is YYEEEE. This CDR3 region has 15 residues. The CDR3 nucleotides are TGTGCCAGCAGTCAGGGACAGGGGTTCGCCTACGAGCAGTACTTC. Translation gives CASSQGQGFAYEQYF.

The chain couples TRBV27 to TRBJ2-7, with 13 bases matching TRBD2. The junction had 11 bases not matched to a gene; V was cut back by 5 bases and J by 4 bases. Germline V CDR1 and CDR2: MNHEY, SMNVEV (reference sequence). The CDR3 sequence is 17 residues long. This chain's CDR3 is CASSRLLAGGPSYEQYF. The CDR3 DNA follows: TGTGCCAGCAGTCGCCTACTAGCGGGAGGGCCTTCGTACGAGCAGTACTTC.

The chain carries TRBV4-3 and TRBJ1-1; perhaps TRBD1 as D (5 bases). V was cut by 4 bases and J by 1 base, with 7 bases left in between. In germline, CDR1 is LGHNA, CDR2 YSLEER. The CDR3 totals 13 residues. CDR3 sequence (DNA): TGCGCCAGCAGCCCGACAGCGAACACTGAAGCTTTCTTT. The encoded protein is CASSPTANTEAFF.

The count of this clone is one. V usage is TRBV29-1 and J usage is TRBJ2-1; D is ambiguous. The CDR3 length is 10 residues. From germline, CDR1 is SQVTM and CDR2 ANQGSEA. The V and J ends lost 7 bases and 8 bases respectively, with 9 bases between them. CDR3 amino acids: CSAFGYEQFF. CDR3 nucleotides: TGCAGCGCCTTTGGGTATGAGCAGTTCTTC.

V is TRBV28 and J is TRBJ2-6; no firm D call. The CDR3 sequence is 17 residues long. The V gene's germline CDR1 is MDHEN and CDR2 SYDVKM. Trimming cost V 2 bases and J 1 base, with 12 bases left between them. DNA for the CDR3: TGTGCCAGCAGTTTAACCTATCAAATGTCTGGGGCCAACGTCCTGACTTTC. It yields the protein CASSLTYQMSGANVLTF.